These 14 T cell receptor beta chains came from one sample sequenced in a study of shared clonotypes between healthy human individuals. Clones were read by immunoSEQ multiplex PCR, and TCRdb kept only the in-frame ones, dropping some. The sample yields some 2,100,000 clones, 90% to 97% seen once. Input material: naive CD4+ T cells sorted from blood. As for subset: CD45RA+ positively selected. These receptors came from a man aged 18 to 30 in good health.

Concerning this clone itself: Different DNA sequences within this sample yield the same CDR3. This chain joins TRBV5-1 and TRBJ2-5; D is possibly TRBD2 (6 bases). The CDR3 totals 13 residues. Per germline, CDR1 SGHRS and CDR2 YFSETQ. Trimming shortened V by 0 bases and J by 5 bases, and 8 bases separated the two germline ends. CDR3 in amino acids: CASSLGGGETQYF. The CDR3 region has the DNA TGCGCCAGCAGCTTGGGGGGAGGTGAGACCCAGTACTTC.

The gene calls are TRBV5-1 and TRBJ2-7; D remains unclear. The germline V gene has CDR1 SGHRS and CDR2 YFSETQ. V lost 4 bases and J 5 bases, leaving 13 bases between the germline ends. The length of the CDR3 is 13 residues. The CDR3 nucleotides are TGCGCCAGCAGCAGGGCCCCCTCGAACGAGCAGTACTTC. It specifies CASSRAPSNEQYF.

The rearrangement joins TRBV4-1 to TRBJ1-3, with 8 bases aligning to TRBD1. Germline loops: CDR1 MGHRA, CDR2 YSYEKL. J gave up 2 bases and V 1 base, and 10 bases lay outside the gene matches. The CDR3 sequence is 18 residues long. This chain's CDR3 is CASSQVAGGISTGNTIYF. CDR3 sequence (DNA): TGCGCCAGCAGCCAAGTGGCAGGGGGCATCTCTACTGGAAACACCATATATTTT.

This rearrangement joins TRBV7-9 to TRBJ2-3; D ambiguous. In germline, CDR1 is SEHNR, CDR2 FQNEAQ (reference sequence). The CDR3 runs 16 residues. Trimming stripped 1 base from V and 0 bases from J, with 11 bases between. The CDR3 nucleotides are TGTGCCAGCAGCTTAGGCAGTAAGCCTAGCACAGATACGCAGTATTTT. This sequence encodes CASSLGSKPSTDTQYF.

CDR3 region: CAWSTGTKQETQYF. CDR3 nucleotides: TGTGCCTGGAGTACCGGGACTAAGCAAGAGACCCAGTACTTC. The genes are TRBV30 and TRBJ2-5, with 7 bases that match TRBD2. V gave up 2 bases and J gave up 2 bases; unmatched junction bases: 5. Germline-derived CDR1 and CDR2 are GTSNPN and SVGIG (reference sequence). This CDR3 is built from 14 residues.

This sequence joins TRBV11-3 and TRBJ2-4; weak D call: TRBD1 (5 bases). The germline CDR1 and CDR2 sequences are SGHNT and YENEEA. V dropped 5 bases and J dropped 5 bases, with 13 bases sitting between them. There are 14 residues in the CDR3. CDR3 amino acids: CASSQGYGENIQYF. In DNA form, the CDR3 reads TGTGCCAGCAGCCAGGGCTATGGGGAAAACATTCAGTACTTC.

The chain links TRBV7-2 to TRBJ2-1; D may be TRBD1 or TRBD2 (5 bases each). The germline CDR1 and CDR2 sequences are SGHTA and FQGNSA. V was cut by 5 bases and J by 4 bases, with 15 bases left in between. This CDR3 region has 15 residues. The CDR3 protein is CASSLGAGRYNEQFF. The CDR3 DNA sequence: TGTGCCAGCAGCCTTGGGGCAGGGAGATACAATGAGCAGTTCTTC.

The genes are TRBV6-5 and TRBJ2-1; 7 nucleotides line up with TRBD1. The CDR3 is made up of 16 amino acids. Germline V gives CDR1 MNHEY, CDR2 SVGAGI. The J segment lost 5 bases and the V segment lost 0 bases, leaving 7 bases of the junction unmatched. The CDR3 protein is CASSYSRGQRNNEQFF. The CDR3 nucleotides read TGTGCCAGCAGTTACTCTAGGGGACAGAGGAACAATGAGCAGTTCTTC.

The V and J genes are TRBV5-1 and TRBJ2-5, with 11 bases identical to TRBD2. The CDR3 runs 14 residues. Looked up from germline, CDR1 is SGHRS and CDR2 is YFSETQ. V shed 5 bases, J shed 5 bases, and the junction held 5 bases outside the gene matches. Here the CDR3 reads CASRPLAGGETQYF. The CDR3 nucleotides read TGCGCCAGCAGACCCCTAGCGGGAGGTGAGACCCAGTACTTC.

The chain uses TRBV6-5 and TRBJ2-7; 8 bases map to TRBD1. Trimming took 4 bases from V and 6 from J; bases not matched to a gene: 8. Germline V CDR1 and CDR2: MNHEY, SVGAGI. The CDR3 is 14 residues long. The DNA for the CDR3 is TGTGCCAGCAGTTTTAGGACAGGGAAGGGCGAGCAGTACTTC. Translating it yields CASSFRTGKGEQYF.

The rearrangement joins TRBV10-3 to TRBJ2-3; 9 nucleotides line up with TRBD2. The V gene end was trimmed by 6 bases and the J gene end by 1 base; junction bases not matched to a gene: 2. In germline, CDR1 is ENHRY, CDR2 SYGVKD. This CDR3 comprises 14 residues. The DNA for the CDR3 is TGTGCCATCAGCTGGACTAGCGGCACAGATACGCAGTATTTT. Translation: CAISWTSGTDTQYF.

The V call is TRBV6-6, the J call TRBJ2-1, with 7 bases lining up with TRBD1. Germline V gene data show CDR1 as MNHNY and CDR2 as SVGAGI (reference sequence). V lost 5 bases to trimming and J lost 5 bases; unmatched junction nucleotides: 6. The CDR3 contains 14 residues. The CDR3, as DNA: TGTGCCAGCAGTGGTCGGGACAGTCACAATGAGCAGTTCTTC. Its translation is CASSGRDSHNEQFF.

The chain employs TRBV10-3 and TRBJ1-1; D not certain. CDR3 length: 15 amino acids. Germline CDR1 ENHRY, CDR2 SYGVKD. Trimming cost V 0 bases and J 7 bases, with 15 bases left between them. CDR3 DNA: TGTGCCATCAGTGAGTCGATCGCCCAGGCGGGTGAAGCTTTCTTT. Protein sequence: CAISESIAQAGEAFF.

The CDR3 here is CASSLVGSYEQYF. DNA for the CDR3: TGTGCCAGTAGCCTCGTCGGATCCTACGAGCAGTACTTC. The J gene is TRBJ2-7, the V gene TRBV19; D unresolved. CDR3 length equals 13 residues. V was shortened by 6 bases and J by 1 base, with 10 bases between the two germline ends. The germline V gene has CDR1 LNHDA and CDR2 SQIVND (reference sequence).